These T cell receptor beta chains were read from a single sample in a study of cytomegalovirus exposure and HLA in healthy donors. The protocol was immunoSEQ multiplex PCR, while the TCRdb copy is restricted to in-frame clones and leaves out a portion. The sample has tens of thousands of clones, roughly 84% seen once; the top ten hold about 12%. The sample taken for sequencing was PBMCs. Every receptor here comes from a woman in her late teens or twenties in good health and CMV-seropositive. Each CDR3 is given with its conserved first and last residue. A D gene is named only where the DNA matches it firmly. For some rows the clone size is stated as once, few or many, or as a class when expanded; others skip it.

d_gene	j_gene	abundance	v_gene	CDR3nt	CDR3aa
NA	TRBJ1-4	NA	TRBV4-2	TGTGCCAGCAGCCAGGAGGTTGGGCGGACAGAGTCTAATGAAAAACTGTTTTTT	CASSQEVGRTESNEKLFF
NA	TRBJ2-1	NA	TRBV9	TGTGCCAGCAGCGTAGTAAGGAGTCGTGAGCAGTTCTTC	CASSVVRSREQFF
TRBD2	TRBJ2-7	once	TRBV7-2	TGTGCCAGCAGCTTGGGGGGGGGCTACGAGCAGTACTTC	CASSLGGGYEQYF
NA	TRBJ1-3	NA	TRBV7-9	TGTGCCAGCAGCTTAGAAGGGGATCTGACCTTCTCTGGAAACACCATATATTTT	CASSLEGDLTFSGNTIYF
TRBD1	TRBJ2-7	NA	TRBV4-3	TGCGCCAGCAGCCATTACAGGGGGAGGTACGAGCAGTACTTC	CASSHYRGRYEQYF
NA	TRBJ2-4	few	TRBV15	TGTGCCACCAGGGAGGGTCCTCTAGCCAAAAACATTCAGTACTTC	CATREGPLAKNIQYF
TRBD2	TRBJ2-1	NA	TRBV5-1	TGCGCCAGCAGCCGGGACTACTACAATGAGCAGTTCTTC	CASSRDYYNEQFF
NA	TRBJ2-2	NA	TRBV6-5	TGTGCCAGCAGTTACTCGACACGTCCGAACACCGGGGAGCTGTTTTTT	CASSYSTRPNTGELFF
NA	TRBJ2-5	once	TRBV2	TGTGCCAGCAGTGAAGGGAGGGCAGGAGAGACCCAGTACTTC	CASSEGRAGETQYF
TRBD2	TRBJ2-1	NA	TRBV6-1	TGTGCCAGCAGTGGAGGGACTAGCGGGGGGAATGAGCAGTTCTTC	CASSGGTSGGNEQFF
NA	TRBJ2-7	NA	TRBV28	TGTGCCAGCAGGTTCTCAGGGGCGTCATCCTACGAGCAGTACTTC	CASRFSGASSYEQYF
NA	TRBJ2-3	NA	TRBV7-9	TGTGCCAGCAGGACAGGCCCAGCAGATACGCAGTATTTT	CASRTGPADTQYF
TRBD1	TRBJ2-7	few	TRBV4-1	TGCGCCAGCAGCCGACCGGGACAGTCCTACGAGCAGTACTTC	CASSRPGQSYEQYF
NA	TRBJ1-1	NA	TRBV6-1	TGTGCCAGCAGTGGAGTAACAGAGACCGAAGCTTTCTTT	CASSGVTETEAFF
TRBD1	TRBJ2-7	NA	TRBV11-3	TGTGCCAGCAGCCCCGGGACAGGGTCCTACGAGCAGTACTTC	CASSPGTGSYEQYF
TRBD1	TRBJ2-3	NA	TRBV19	TGTGCCAGTAGTATAGGACTACAGGGGACGAGCACAGATACGCAGTATTTT	CASSIGLQGTSTDTQYF
TRBD2	TRBJ2-3	few	TRBV11-2	TGTGCCAGCAGCTCTTCCGGGACTAGCAGGGATACGCAGTATTTT	CASSSSGTSRDTQYF
NA	TRBJ2-2	once	TRBV6-1	TGTGCCAGCAGTGAATTTGGAGGGGACACCGGGGAGCTGTTTTTT	CASSEFGGDTGELFF
TRBD1	TRBJ2-5	NA	TRBV11-2	TGTGCCAGCAGCTTCGGGCAGGGGGTTAGGGAGACCCAGTACTTC	CASSFGQGVRETQYF
NA	TRBJ2-1	NA	TRBV25-1	TGTGCCAGCAGTGACCCCCCCAGGGGGGCCTACAATGAGCAGTTCTTC	CASSDPPRGAYNEQFF
NA	TRBJ2-3	NA	TRBV27	TGTGCCAGCAGTTTATCAAGAGCGAACACAGATACGCAGTATTTT	CASSLSRANTDTQYF